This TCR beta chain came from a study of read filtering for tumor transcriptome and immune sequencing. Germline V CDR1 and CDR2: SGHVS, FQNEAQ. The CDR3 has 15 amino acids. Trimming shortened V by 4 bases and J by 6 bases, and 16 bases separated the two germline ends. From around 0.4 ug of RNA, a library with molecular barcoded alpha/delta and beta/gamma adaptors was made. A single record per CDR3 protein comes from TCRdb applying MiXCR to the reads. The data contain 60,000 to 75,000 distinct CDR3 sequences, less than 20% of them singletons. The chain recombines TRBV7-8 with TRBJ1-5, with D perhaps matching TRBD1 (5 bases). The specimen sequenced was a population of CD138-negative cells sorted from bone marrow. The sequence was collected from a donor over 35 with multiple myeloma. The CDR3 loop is CASSSQGGEAQPQHF. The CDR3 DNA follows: TGTGCCAGCAGCTCGCAGGGAGGGGAGGCTCAGCCCCAGCATTTT.